This T cell receptor (beta chain) emerged from a study of T-cell reconstitution after alpha-beta-depleted transplantation in children. V lost 3 bases, J lost 5 bases, and 0 bases stayed unmatched. Germline lookup yields CDR1 SGHRS and CDR2 YFSETQ. CDR3 length equals 12 residues. Preparation of the TCRbeta library involved a method that used unique molecular identifiers. TCRdb processed the PCR reads anew with MiXCR; each CDR3 protein has one entry. The sample shows hundreds of thousands of distinct CDR3 sequences, about 18% of them seen only once. This clonotype has at least ten counts. The chain couples TRBV5-1 to TRBJ2-3, with 7 positions matching TRBD1. This TCR was sampled from a human donor who donated a stem cell graft to a child with acute lymphoblastic leukemia. The sample here was PBMCs from the stem cell graft donor, taken from the stem cell graft. The CDR3 nucleotides are TGCGCCAGCAGCTCAGGGGGAGATACGCAGTATTTT. It translates to CASSSGGDTQYF.